These T cell receptor beta chains were read from a single sample in a study of T cell changes during pregnancy in multiple sclerosis. The data were produced by immunoSEQ multiplex PCR, yet TCRdb's version contains in-frame clones alone and is incomplete. This sample has 15,000 to 25,000 clones, with 88% found just once. This specimen was CD8+ T cells from peripheral blood mononuclear cells, taken in the third trimester of pregnancy. The receptors come from a female donor in good health, enrolled as a control in a pregnancy study. Each CDR3 is given with its conserved first and last residue. The order of the fields is CDR3 length, V gene, CDR3 protein.

15,TRBV11-2,CASSLDPGTGNTIYF
16,TRBV10-2,CASSDGPSGTGFSYTF
12,TRBV6-6,CASSPGLAEQYF
16,TRBV10-2,CASRPQGTSGAYEQYF
16,TRBV2,CASKKGHTATNEKLFF
15,TRBV6-4,CASSPSGGGPDTQYF
16,TRBV5-4,CASSFGDTANTGELFF
13,TRBV6-6,CASSFGMNTEAFF
15,TRBV5-6,CASSRDSSERETQYF
14,TRBV7-9,CASSQGARNSPLHF
18,TRBV15,CATSRDRGWGRDTGELFF
14,TRBV7-8,CASSPSLSSYEQYF
15,TRBV19,CASSIGGSSGNTIYF
16,TRBV5-4,CASSRPFGRETETQYF
18,TRBV18,CASSPGGSRGRGNQPQHF
17,TRBV7-8,CASSTRTGLPMNTEAFF
15,TRBV4-3,CASSQGQGLNQPQHF
12,TRBV30,CAWEGLSYEQYF
17,TRBV7-9,CASSPPMGEGGGYGYTF
15,TRBV28,CASSLWGTRSYEQYF
16,TRBV28,CASSSPRQEIYNEQFF
15,TRBV7-8,CASSLVGGGLNEQFF
15,TRBV28,CASRLGQGINQPQHF
18,TRBV6-1,CASSEDRALIPGANVLTF
14,TRBV9,CASSMDSSYNEQFF
14,TRBV19,CASTAGTGANEQYF
16,TRBV5-6,CASSLGLAGNTGELFF
15,TRBV9,CASSVEPESTDTQYF
16,TRBV4-2,CASSQEGGSSYNEQFF
12,TRBV5-4,CASSLGARGYTF
16,TRBV5-6,CASSSWGAGGGVEQYF
16,TRBV9,CASSPLSLGGTGELFF
16,TRBV15,CATSGRVRVSNQPQHF
22,TRBV27,CASSLNPPRLAGKAKRTDTQYF
14,TRBV6-5,CASSYGGTDYEQYF
15,TRBV6-1,CASTLDSANTGELFF
15,TRBV19,CASSKTSGGFETQYF
16,TRBV19,CASRGWRAGGPSIQYF
15,TRBV7-9,CASSPPAGQLYGYTF
14,TRBV5-6,CASSPGTSGYEQYF
19,TRBV7-8,CASSPTSGAYSPLQETQYF
17,TRBV7-8,CASSLDYPGQGSDGYTF
14,TRBV9,CASSVGTGEETQYF
16,TRBV7-9,CASSPRGGARYNEQFF
16,TRBV6-1,CASSEVSGGAVGELFF
16,TRBV19,CASSRIPGFQATEAFF
17,TRBV18,CASSRRTGGGPSGGYTF
14,TRBV30,CAWTRTSGTDTQYF
16,TRBV9,CATSALLPGPRDEQYF